This record concerns one T cell receptor beta chain sequence. Its antigen is not identified. CDR3 size: 15 residues. In germline, CDR1 is MGHRA, CDR2 YSYEKL. The V and J ends lost 4 bases and 8 bases, in that order; junction bases with no gene match: 6. These data originate in a study of cytomegalovirus exposure and HLA in healthy donors. General study findings and limits: Reported performance of the classifier showed diagnosis of cytomegalovirus status with high specificity and sensitivity. Presence/absence analysis assumed near-uniform sequencing depth across donors.

Both 60 Vbeta primers and 13 Jbeta primers went into the PCR. TCRdb's copy holds only in-frame clones and misses some; the assay was immunoSEQ multiplex PCR. The table lists tens of thousands of clones. Healthy bone marrow donors made up the donor group. Nominally healthy donors were sampled, though unrecorded immune exposures were likely. This chain joins TRBV4-1 and TRBJ1-4, with 11 bases aligning to TRBD1. Sequenced: PBMCs. The sequence was obtained from a woman aged 25 to 39 in good health and CMV-seronegative. The CDR3 sequence is CASSPLGQGGEKLFF. CDR3 nucleotides: TGCGCCAGCAGCCCCCTGGGACAGGGGGGCGAAAAACTGTTTTTT.